Below, 5 T cell receptor beta chains from the same sample are listed, as sequenced in a study of shared clonotypes between healthy human individuals. The assay was immunoSEQ multiplex PCR, and TCRdb's table has in-frame clones only and misses some. The sample includes about 1,900,000 clones, roughly 95% of them seen just once. Terminally differentiated effector memory CD45RA+ cells were excluded by CCR7 positive selection of CD45RO-negative cells. Sequencing was performed on naive CD8+ T cells sorted from blood. These receptors came from a man between 18 and 35 years old in good health.

The table lists this clone with a count of one. The V call is TRBV7-4, the J call TRBJ2-7; 10 bases are a match to TRBD2. The germline gives CDR1 SGHVT, CDR2 SQSDAQ. Unmatched junction bases numbered 7, after V lost 2 bases and J lost 3 bases. The CDR3 consists of 16 residues. The CDR3 reads CASSLRLAGDFYEQYF. CDR3 DNA sequence: TGTGCCAGCAGCTTAAGGCTAGCGGGGGATTTCTACGAGCAGTACTTC.

Regarding this clone: This could be a read error, since a much larger clone is one nucleotide away. The chain employs TRBV6-6 and TRBJ2-2; D gene uncertain. CDR3 length: 11 amino acids. Germline V gives CDR1 MNHNY, CDR2 SVGAGI (reference sequence). Written as DNA, the CDR3 is TGTGCCAGCAGTCACTCCGGGGAGCTGTTTTTT. Protein sequence: CASSHSGELFF.

The chain uses TRBV29-1 and TRBJ2-7, with TRBD1 as a possible D gene (6 bases). The CDR3 is 13 residues long. The V gene lost 6 bases and the J gene lost 2 bases, with 14 bases spanning the gap. Per the germline V gene, CDR1 is SQVTM and CDR2 is ANQGSEA. The CDR3 sequence: CSVTLQGPYEQYF. CDR3 DNA sequence: TGCAGCGTCACCTTACAGGGACCCTACGAGCAGTACTTC.

The chain is built from TRBV6-5 and TRBJ2-7, with TRBD1 matching 10 bases. The CDR3 consists of 14 residues. Germline loops: CDR1 MNHEY, CDR2 SVGAGI. V trimming: 7 bases; J trimming: 1 base; junction bases outside the gene matches: 4. CDR3: CASNGGQGSYEQYF. In DNA form, the CDR3 reads TGTGCCAGCAACGGGGGACAGGGGTCCTACGAGCAGTACTTC.

The rearrangement uses TRBV6-5 and TRBJ2-2, with D tentatively TRBD1 (5 bases). Deletions cut 0 bases from V and 3 bases from J, with 11 bases between. The CDR3 has 16 residues. Germline V gene data show CDR1 as MNHEY and CDR2 as SVGAGI. CDR3 coding DNA: TGTGCCAGCAGTTACTCGTTGTCAGGGTACACCGGGGAGCTGTTTTTT. Protein: CASSYSLSGYTGELFF.